These 6 T cell receptor beta chains originate from one sample sequenced in a study of cytomegalovirus exposure and HLA in healthy donors. The primer mix had 60 Vbeta and 13 Jbeta primers. Assay: immunoSEQ multiplex PCR; the TCRdb copy retains only in-frame clones and omits some. The sample features 150,000 or so clones, with 1.6% in its top ten. Input material: PBMCs. The receptors derive from a woman between 50 and 59 years old in good health and CMV-seronegative.

The chain has TRBV11-2 and TRBJ2-6; no clear D. The V end was cut by 2 bases, the J end by 0 bases, with 2 bases between. Germline CDR1 SGHAT, CDR2 FQNNGV. The CDR3 runs 14 residues. CDR3 loop: CASSLLSGANVLTF. The DNA for the CDR3 is TGTGCCAGCAGCTTACTCTCTGGGGCCAACGTCCTGACTTTC.

The chain has TRBV15 and TRBJ1-1; 9 bases are a match to TRBD1. This CDR3 has 16 amino acids. CDR1 and CDR2 from the germline V gene are LNHNV and YYDKDF (reference sequence). The ends lost 3 bases at V and 0 bases at J; junction bases unmatched: 5. The CDR3 region is CATSRPRDRVNTEAFF. Here the CDR3 DNA reads TGTGCCACCAGCAGGCCCCGGGACAGGGTGAACACTGAAGCTTTCTTT.

The V and J genes are TRBV7-9 and TRBJ1-4; D unclear. This CDR3 comprises 12 residues. Trimming took off 3 bases at V and 11 bases at J, with 10 bases between the two ends. The germline CDR1 and CDR2 sequences are SEHNR and FQNEAQ (reference sequence). The CDR3 DNA is TGTGCCAGCAGCTTCCCCCAGGCTAAACTGTTTTTT. Its translation: CASSFPQAKLFF.

The V gene is TRBV5-1, the J gene TRBJ2-7; 9 bases line up with TRBD2. V dropped 0 bases and J dropped 3; count of bases not matched to a gene: 4. Per germline, CDR1 SGHRS and CDR2 YFSETQ. CDR3 length: 15 residues. CDR3 DNA: TGCGCCAGCAGCTTGGAGTCTAGCGGGGACTACGAGCAGTACTTC. Protein product: CASSLESSGDYEQYF.

The genes are TRBV28 and TRBJ2-5; TRBD2 matches 11 bases. V lost 5 bases and J lost 0; bases outside the gene matches: 5. Germline assignment: CDR1 MDHEN and CDR2 SYDVKM. This CDR3 has 16 amino acids. The CDR3 sequence is CASSRTSGSYQETQYF. CDR3 coding DNA: TGTGCCAGCAGTAGGACTAGCGGGTCGTACCAAGAGACCCAGTACTTC.

The gene calls are TRBV18 and TRBJ1-1, with D possibly being TRBD1 (6 bases). The CDR3 runs to 12 residues. In germline, CDR1 is KGHSH, CDR2 LQKENI. Trimming removed 0 bases from V and 14 bases from J, with 13 bases in between. CDR3 bases: TGTGCCAGCTCACCACCAGGGGGAAGTTGGTTCTTT. Amino acids: CASSPPGGSWFF. Full variable domain (remainder filled in from reference TRBV18 and TRBJ1-1): NAGVMQNPRHLVRRRGQEARLRCSPMKGHSHVYWYRQLPEEGLKFMVYLQKENIIDESGMPKERFSAEFPKEGPSILRIQQVVRGDSAAYFCASSPPGGSWFFGQGTRLTVV.